These 23 T cell receptor beta chains share one sample of origin, sequenced in a study of PD-1 blockade in classical Hodgkin lymphoma. Every patient experienced relapse after autologous stem cell transplantation, and brentuximab vedotin exposure varied. Clones were read by immunoSEQ multiplex PCR, and TCRdb kept only the in-frame ones, dropping some. Among 72,000 or so clones, about 93% were seen once, and the ten largest hold roughly 8%. The sample was peripheral blood mononuclear cells (PBMCs), taken at baseline. All receptors come from a human donor with classical Hodgkin lymphoma.

This chain connects TRBV15 to TRBJ2-3, with D hard to call. Germline CDR1 and CDR2: LNHNV and YYDKDF (reference sequence). The CDR3 has 16 residues. Trimming pared 1 base from V and 6 bases from J, leaving 17 bases between. CDR3 in amino acids: CATSRVVGRVNDTQYF. The CDR3 nucleotides read TGTGCCACCAGCAGAGTTGTGGGAAGGGTTAACGATACGCAGTATTTT.

Notes on this clone: At one end the junction does not follow the germline gene, possibly because of a read error. The CDR3 reads CAIGGIGAFKALF. CDR3 DNA sequence: TGTGCCATCGGGGGGATTGGTGCCTTTAAGGCCCTTTTC. The rearrangement uses TRBV6-1 and TRBJ2-4; 7 bases are shared with TRBD2. The CDR3 is 13 residues long. Per the germline V gene, CDR1 is MNHNS and CDR2 is SASEGT.

The V gene is TRBV29-1, the J gene TRBJ2-2, with 7 bases fitting TRBD2. Germline lookup yields CDR1 SQVTM and CDR2 ANQGSEA. CDR3 length: 15 residues. With V trimmed by 5 bases and J by 4 bases, 10 bases remained unmatched. The CDR3 coding sequence is TGCAGCGTTAGGAAACGCGGGAGTAGCACCGGGGAGCTGTTTTTT. This encodes CSVRKRGSSTGELFF.

The chain employs TRBV10-3 and TRBJ1-1, with a weak D call TRBD1 (5 bases). Germline V gene lookup returns CDR1 ENHRY and CDR2 SYGVKD. Between the trimmed V and J ends, which lost 2 bases and 6 bases, there was a span of 10 bases. This CDR3 is built from 13 residues. CDR3 loop: CAISEGGTAEAFF. The DNA of the CDR3 is TGTGCCATCAGTGAGGGGGGGACGGCTGAAGCTTTCTTT.

This sequence joins TRBV5-5 and TRBJ2-7; 10 nucleotides agree with TRBD1. The germline CDR1 and CDR2 sequences are SGHKS and YYEKEE (reference sequence). V was pared by 1 base and J by 3 bases, with 7 bases of the junction left unmatched. The CDR3 has 16 amino acids. CDR3 DNA sequence: TGTGCCAGCAGCTTGATGACAGGGGGCATACTCTACGAGCAGTACTTC. This gives the protein CASSLMTGGILYEQYF.

CDR3 coding DNA: TGTGCCAGCAGCCCCACCCAGAAAGAGCAGTACTTC. It codes for CASSPTQKEQYF. The V gene is TRBV11-2, the J gene TRBJ2-7; D ambiguous. The CDR3 has 12 residues. Trimming removed 5 bases at V and 7 bases at J, with 12 bases between. CDR1 SGHAT and CDR2 FQNNGV come from the germline V gene.

CDR3 nucleotides: TGTGCCAGCAGGTTACGGGGGGTGGCCATGGCTTTCTTT. It translates to CASRLRGVAMAFF. This rearrangement joins TRBV28 to TRBJ1-1, with D possibly TRBD1 on 5 matching bases. Per the germline V gene, CDR1 is MDHEN and CDR2 is SYDVKM. CDR3 size: 13 residues. V was trimmed by 6 bases and J by 11 bases, leaving 19 bases between them.

This clone came up once. Written as DNA, the CDR3 is TGTGCCAGCAGTCCCCGGACAGATCAAGAGACCCAGTACTTC. This codes for CASSPRTDQETQYF. The rearrangement uses TRBV27 and TRBJ2-5; maybe TRBD1 (6 bases). V lost 5 bases and J lost 2, with 12 bases in between. Per the germline V gene, CDR1 is MNHEY and CDR2 is SMNVEV (reference sequence). The CDR3 covers 14 residues.

This clone has a single count. The chain combines TRBV2 with TRBJ1-1, with 7 bases aligning to TRBD1. CDR1 and CDR2 (germline): SNHLY, FYNNEI. The CDR3 is made up of 13 amino acids. V shed 6 bases, J shed 5 bases, and the junction held 6 bases outside the gene matches. The DNA for the CDR3 is TGTGCCAGCAGGCGCGGGACAGATACTGAAGCTTTCTTT. Translation: CASRRGTDTEAFF.

The V call is TRBV15, the J call TRBJ2-1, with 9 bases fitting TRBD2. The germline gives CDR1 LNHNV, CDR2 YYDKDF (reference sequence). With 5 bases clipped from V and 4 bases from J, the junction kept 6 bases outside the gene matches. This CDR3 has 15 amino acids. CDR3 nucleotide sequence: TGTGCCACCAGCGCGCTAGCGGGGAGTTACAATGAGCAGTTCTTC. Translating it yields CATSALAGSYNEQFF.

The chain joins TRBV19 to TRBJ1-1; D possibly corresponds to TRBD1 (5 bases). The V end lost 3 bases, the J end lost 4 bases, and 15 bases lay between the germline ends. The V gene's germline CDR1 is LNHDA and CDR2 SQIVND (reference sequence). This CDR3 has 15 residues. CDR3 DNA: TGTGCCAGTAGTATGGGGGTGCCGGGGAGCACTGAAGCTTTCTTT. Its translation is CASSMGVPGSTEAFF.

The chain has TRBV7-9 and TRBJ2-1, with 11 bases lining up with TRBD2. The CDR3 has 15 amino acids. J lost 8 bases, V lost 1 base, and 4 bases had no gene match. From germline, CDR1 is SEHNR and CDR2 FQNEAQ (reference sequence). The CDR3 DNA is TGTGCCAGCAGCTTAGTTAGCGGGGGGGCACATGAGCAGTTCTTC. Translated, it gives CASSLVSGGAHEQFF. The complete variable domain, with remaining parts taken from reference TRBV7-9 and TRBJ2-1, reads DTGVSQNPRHKITKRGQNVTFRCDPISEHNRLYWYRQTLGQGPEFLTYFQNEAQLEKSRLLSDRFSAERPKGSFSTLEIQRTEQGDSAMYLCASSLVSGGAHEQFFGPGTRLTVL.

The rearrangement uses TRBV11-2 and TRBJ2-5; TRBD1 agrees at 10 bases. Per the germline V gene, CDR1 is SGHAT and CDR2 is FQNNGV. The CDR3 covers 17 residues. V trimming: 2 bases; J trimming: 4 bases; junction bases outside the gene matches: 10. CDR3 in DNA: TGTGCCAGCAGCTTAAAATTGGGACAGGGGATATCAGAGACCCAGTACTTC. Translating gives CASSLKLGQGISETQYF.

The rearrangement uses TRBV19 and TRBJ1-2; D is undetermined. Per germline, CDR1 LNHDA and CDR2 SQIVND (reference sequence). CDR3 length: 9 amino acids. The V gene lost 9 bases and the J gene lost 8 bases, with 7 bases spanning the gap. The CDR3 is CARGSGYTF. Here the CDR3 DNA reads TGTGCCAGGGGTTCGGGCTACACCTTC.

The chain employs TRBV5-1 and TRBJ1-1; TRBD1 is a possible D gene (5 bases). CDR1 is SGHRS and CDR2 is YFSETQ in the germline V gene. Trimming took 0 bases from V and 0 from J, leaving 6 bases between them. The CDR3 contains 14 residues. Here the CDR3 reads CASSLVTVNTEAFF. CDR3 nucleotide sequence: TGCGCCAGCAGCTTGGTGACAGTGAACACTGAAGCTTTCTTT.

The chain links TRBV6-5 to TRBJ2-5; 8 nucleotides agree with TRBD1. Germline CDR1 reads MNHEY; CDR2 reads SVGAGI. The CDR3 totals 14 residues. Trimming at V came to 8 bases and at J to 10 bases, leaving 15 bases not matched to a gene. The CDR3 nucleotides are TGTGCCAGCCTTGGGACAGGTGGGCCAAGGGACCAGTACTTC. Translated: CASLGTGGPRDQYF.

The chain has TRBV7-6 and TRBJ2-2, with 13 positions matching TRBD2. The germline gives CDR1 SGHVS, CDR2 FNYEAQ. This CDR3 spans 18 amino acids. V lost 4 bases and J lost 4; bases outside the gene matches: 9. The CDR3, as DNA: TGTGCCAGCAGCTCCCGGACTAGCGGGAGCCTGGGCACCGGGGAGCTGTTTTTT. It codes for CASSSRTSGSLGTGELFF.

The chain carries TRBV5-1 and TRBJ1-1, with D unclear. The ends were cut back, 7 bases at V and 11 bases at J, with 18 bases in the middle. Per the germline V gene, CDR1 is SGHRS and CDR2 is YFSETQ. The CDR3 has 12 amino acids. CDR3 amino acids: CASSNERFLAFF. The CDR3 coding sequence is TGCGCCAGCTCCAACGAAAGGTTTTTGGCTTTCTTT.

The chain joins TRBV25-1 to TRBJ2-5; the match to TRBD1 covers 9 bases. Germline values: CDR1 MGHDK, CDR2 SYGVNS. V lost 1 base and J lost 3; bases outside the gene matches: 6. CDR3 length equals 16 residues. In DNA, the CDR3 is TGTGCCAGCAGTGAATCCCCCGGGACAGGGAAAGAGACCCAGTACTTC. It codes for CASSESPGTGKETQYF.

The chain couples TRBV2 to TRBJ2-7; TRBD1 agrees at 7 bases. V lost 10 bases to trimming and J lost 5 bases; unmatched junction nucleotides: 14. Germline CDR1 and CDR2: SNHLY and FYNNEI. CDR3 length: 14 amino acids. DNA of the CDR3: TGTGCCACCGGACAGGTCGCCGGTGTGGACGAGCAGTACTTC. It codes for CATGQVAGVDEQYF.

V usage is TRBV7-8 and J usage is TRBJ2-7, with 10 bases aligning to TRBD2. This CDR3 is built from 17 residues. V lost 3 bases to trimming and J lost 5 bases; unmatched junction nucleotides: 13. From germline, CDR1 is SGHVS and CDR2 FQNEAQ. CDR3 in DNA: TGTGCCAGCAGCTTGGGGCTAGCGGGGGAATCGCTCCACGAGCAGTACTTC. Encoded protein: CASSLGLAGESLHEQYF. The whole variable domain, remainder taken from reference TRBV7-8 and TRBJ2-7, is GAGVSQSPRYKVAKRGQDVALRCDPISGHVSLFWYQQALGQGPEFLTYFQNEAQLDKSGLPSDRFFAERPEGSVSTLKIQRTQQEDSAVYLCASSLGLAGESLHEQYFGPGTRLTVT.

The genes are TRBV5-8 and TRBJ2-7, with 10 nucleotides matching TRBD1. The germline V gene has CDR1 SGHTS and CDR2 YDEGEE. The CDR3 extends over 15 amino acids. Losses at the gene ends were 5 bases for V and 4 bases for J; bases not matched to a gene: 9. The CDR3 protein is CASSLRQGATYEQYF. The CDR3 DNA reads TGTGCCAGCAGTTTAAGACAGGGGGCGACTTACGAGCAGTACTTC.

In nucleotides, the CDR3 is TGTGCCAGTAGTATTTGGGGACAGGGGGATTCACCCCTCCACTTT. Its translation is CASSIWGQGDSPLHF. The chain couples TRBV19 to TRBJ1-6; TRBD1 matches 11 bases. The germline gives CDR1 LNHDA, CDR2 SQIVND (reference sequence). There are 15 residues in the CDR3. V lost 3 bases and J lost 8; bases outside the gene matches: 3.